This is a list of T cell receptor beta chains from one sample in a study of technical replicates of blood from several donors. Generated by immunoSEQ multiplex PCR, the TCRdb table keeps only in-frame clones and is missing some. The sample includes fewer than 90,000 clones, 95% to 97% seen only once; the top ten take around 0.22%. Source material: T cells isolated from PBMCs. These receptors came from a human donor in good health. The CDR3 runs from the conserved cysteine through the conserved F or W. A D gene is named only where the DNA matches it firmly. Not all rows give a size; the values are once, few, many and, for expanded clones, a class.

d_gene	len	v_gene	abundance	j_gene	CDR3nt	CDR3aa
TRBD1	17	TRBV5-6	.	TRBJ2-2	TGTGCCAGCAGCCCCAGGTCGACAGGGACCAACACCGGGGAGCTGTTTTTT	CASSPRSTGTNTGELFF
TRBD2	15	TRBV2	.	TRBJ2-3	TGTGCCAGCCCTTGGGCGGGGGGCGGGCCAGATACGCAGTATTTT	CASPWAGGGPDTQYF
TRBD1	15	TRBV5-5	.	TRBJ1-4	TGTGCCAGCAGCGTGGCAACAGGGGGGGACGAAAAACTGTTTTTT	CASSVATGGDEKLFF
TRBD2	17	TRBV4-2	.	TRBJ2-2	TGTGCCAGCAGCCAAGCCTCGGCGGGGGGTTTCGGAGGGGAGCTGTTTTTT	CASSQASAGGFGGELFF
TRBD2	16	TRBV28	once	TRBJ2-1	TGTGCCAGCAGTTCTCTTAGCGGGAGTCGGTTCAATGAGCAGTTCTTC	CASSSLSGSRFNEQFF
.	15	TRBV9	.	TRBJ1-1	TGTGCCAGCAGCGAGCGGGGCGCGGGGAACACTGAAGCTTTCTTT	CASSERGAGNTEAFF
.	16	TRBV4-1	.	TRBJ2-3	TGCGCCAGCAGCCAATCCTCACTAGAGGTTCCAGATACGCAGTATTTT	CASSQSSLEVPDTQYF
TRBD1	14	TRBV6-5	.	TRBJ1-5	TGTGCCAGCAGTTACTCGACAGGGGATCAGCCCCAGCATTTT	CASSYSTGDQPQHF
TRBD1	16	TRBV5-4	once	TRBJ2-7	TGTGCCAGCAGCTCCGCGAAGACAGGGTACACTGACGAGCAGTACTTC	CASSSAKTGYTDEQYF
.	16	TRBV6-6	.	TRBJ2-6	TGTGCCAGCAGTTACCCCCCCGGCGGGATTACCAACGTCCTGACTTTC	CASSYPPGGITNVLTF
TRBD1	14	TRBV14	.	TRBJ1-4	TGTGCCAGCAGCCAAGTGACAGGGGATGAAAAACTGTTTTTT	CASSQVTGDEKLFF
TRBD2	16	TRBV27	.	TRBJ2-7	TGTGCCAGCAGGACGGGACTAGCGGGAGGGCCACTCGAGCAGTACTTC	CASRTGLAGGPLEQYF
.	14	TRBV11-2	.	TRBJ2-2	TGTGCCAGCACCGGGGCAGGGGGGACCGGGGAGCTGTTTTTT	CASTGAGGTGELFF
.	15	TRBV19	.	TRBJ1-4	TGTGCCAGTAGTATGGCACTATTCGGAAATGAAAAACTGTTTTTT	CASSMALFGNEKLFF
TRBD1	13	TRBV5-4	.	TRBJ1-2	TGTGCCAGCAGCTTCAGGGGGGACTATGGCTACACCTTC	CASSFRGDYGYTF
TRBD1	17	TRBV7-9	.	TRBJ1-5	TGTGCCAGCAGCTTGGGGGACAGGGGAAGGGGCAATCAGCCCCAGCATTTT	CASSLGDRGRGNQPQHF
TRBD1	16	TRBV30	.	TRBJ1-5	TGTGCCTGGAGCAGACCAGGGGGAAGGAATGATCAGCCCCAGCATTTT	CAWSRPGGRNDQPQHF
TRBD2	15	TRBV6-6	.	TRBJ2-2	TGTGCCAGCAGCCCCTGGACTAGCGATCGCCGGGAGCTGTTTTTT	CASSPWTSDRRELFF
TRBD2	16	TRBV4-1	.	TRBJ2-7	TGCGCCAGCAGCCACCAGGGACTAGCGGTATCCTACGAGCAGTACTTC	CASSHQGLAVSYEQYF
.	17	TRBV28	.	TRBJ2-7	TGTGCCAGCAGTTTAATCTTTGCGGGCCAGCAAGGCTACGAGCAGTACTTC	CASSLIFAGQQGYEQYF
.	13	TRBV9	.	TRBJ2-2	TGTGCCAGCGGCAGGATGAACACCGGGGAGCTGTTTTTT	CASGRMNTGELFF
TRBD1	14	TRBV27	.	TRBJ1-5	TGTGCCAGCAGTAACGACAGGGGGCGTCAGCCCCAGCATTTT	CASSNDRGRQPQHF
TRBD1	12	TRBV28	.	TRBJ1-2	TGTGCCAGCAGCGGGACAGGTCAGGGCTACACCTTC	CASSGTGQGYTF
TRBD2	15	TRBV4-2	.	TRBJ2-1	TGTGCCAGCAGCCACGCCGGGACTAGCGGGGCCGAGCAGTTCTTC	CASSHAGTSGAEQFF
.	13	TRBV27	once	TRBJ2-7	TGTGCCAGCAGTTTTTCCCCTAAGAACGAGCAGTACTTC	CASSFSPKNEQYF
.	14	TRBV29-1	.	TRBJ2-7	TGCAGCGTGCGTTTGGAGGGAATTACCTACGAGCAGTACTTC	CSVRLEGITYEQYF
.	14	TRBV4-1	.	TRBJ1-5	TGCGCCAGCAGCCCCTCTCCTGAGGATCAGCCCCAGCATTTT	CASSPSPEDQPQHF
TRBD1	12	TRBV2	once	TRBJ1-1	TGTGCCTACAGACAGGGTGCTACTGAAGCTTTCTTT	CAYRQGATEAFF
TRBD2	14	TRBV30	.	TRBJ2-7	TGTGCCTGGAGGGTCGCGGGAGGCTCCTACGAGCAGTACTTC	CAWRVAGGSYEQYF
.	14	TRBV25-1	few	TRBJ2-5	TGTGCCAGCAGTGATATGACAGCCCGAGAGACCCAGTACTTC	CASSDMTARETQYF
.	17	TRBV27	.	TRBJ1-6	TGTGCCAGCAGTTTAACTACTCCGGGACAAGGGAATTCACCCCTCCACTTT	CASSLTTPGQGNSPLHF
.	13	TRBV19	.	TRBJ1-5	TGTGCCAGTAGTTCCTTTACCGGAGGACCCCAGCATTTT	CASSSFTGGPQHF
.	18	TRBV28	.	TRBJ1-4	TGTGCCAGCAGTTCAAGGGAAGGGGTCTCCTCTCCTAATGAAAAACTGTTTTTT	CASSSREGVSSPNEKLFF
.	13	TRBV27	.	TRBJ1-1	TGTGCCAGCAGTTTAGGCCCGAACACTGAAGCTTTCTTT	CASSLGPNTEAFF
.	12	TRBV5-4	.	TRBJ2-5	TGTGCCAGCAGCTTGTCAGGGGAGACCCAGTACTTC	CASSLSGETQYF
TRBD1	16	TRBV4-1	.	TRBJ2-7	TGCGCCAGCAGCCAACCTTTGGAAGGACAGGGCTACGAGCAGTACTTC	CASSQPLEGQGYEQYF
TRBD2	18	TRBV19	.	TRBJ2-1	TGTGCCAGTAGTATTCACTTTGGGGGGGTCAGAGGGAACAATGAGCAGTTCTTC	CASSIHFGGVRGNNEQFF
TRBD1	15	TRBV4-1	.	TRBJ2-1	TGCGCCAGCAGCCAAGATGGACAGGGCTACAATGAGCAGTTCTTC	CASSQDGQGYNEQFF
TRBD1	14	TRBV6-1	.	TRBJ1-1	TGTGCCAGCAGTGAGGGACAGGGGAACACTGAAGCTTTCTTT	CASSEGQGNTEAFF
TRBD1	15	TRBV14	.	TRBJ1-1	TGTGCCAGCAGCCAGCTAGACAGGGGGGACACTGAAGCTTTCTTT	CASSQLDRGDTEAFF
.	15	TRBV2	.	TRBJ1-5	TGTGCCAGCAGTGAAACGGGGGGGGAAGATCAGCCCCAGCATTTT	CASSETGGEDQPQHF
.	15	TRBV7-9	.	TRBJ2-5	TGTGCCAGCAGCTTAGTGCCCCGGGAACAAGAGACCCAGTACTTC	CASSLVPREQETQYF
.	13	TRBV28	.	TRBJ2-2	TGTGCCAGCAGGTCCGCGGGCACCGGGGAGCTGTTTTTT	CASRSAGTGELFF
.	13	TRBV25-1	.	TRBJ2-1	TGTGCCAGCAGTGACCTGAGTCCCGATGAGCAGTTCTTC	CASSDLSPDEQFF
.	12	TRBV19	.	TRBJ1-2	TGTGCCACAAGGACAGAAACCTATGGCTACACCTTC	CATRTETYGYTF
TRBD1	15	TRBV10-2	.	TRBJ1-4	TGCGCCAGCAGTTCTATGGACAGGGGGCCTGAAAAACTGTTTTTT	CASSSMDRGPEKLFF
TRBD2	20	TRBV7-8	.	TRBJ2-6	TGTGCCAGCAGCTTAGGACTAGCGGGGGGGCCCCACTCTGGGGCCAACGTCCTGACTTTC	CASSLGLAGGPHSGANVLTF
TRBD1	14	TRBV7-8	.	TRBJ1-2	TGTGCCAGCAGCTCGGGACAGGGGAGCTATGGCTACACCTTC	CASSSGQGSYGYTF
TRBD2	16	TRBV6-6	.	TRBJ2-1	TGTGCCAGCAGTTACCAGGGACTAGCGGACAACAATGAGCAGTTCTTC	CASSYQGLADNNEQFF
TRBD1	16	TRBV28	.	TRBJ1-1	TGTGCCAGCAGTCTCGCACAGGGGATATCTAACACTGAAGCTTTCTTT	CASSLAQGISNTEAFF
.	15	TRBV28	.	TRBJ2-5	TGTGCCAGCAGCTCCTGGACGGGGAGCGGAGAGACCCAGTACTTC	CASSSWTGSGETQYF
TRBD1	14	TRBV19	.	TRBJ1-2	TGTGCCAGTAGTCCCGGGACAGGCTTCTATGGCTACACCTTC	CASSPGTGFYGYTF
.	12	TRBV5-6	.	TRBJ1-1	TGTGCCAGCAGCTTGTCCCCCTACGAAGCTTTCTTT	CASSLSPYEAFF
.	17	TRBV10-3	.	TRBJ1-5	TGTGCCATCGCGTTCCAGCCAGGGGCAACGGGGAATCAGCCCCAGCATTTT	CAIAFQPGATGNQPQHF
.	14	TRBV28	.	TRBJ2-3	TGTGCCAGCAGTCCGAGGTCCAGGGTGTTCGGGCAGTATTTT	CASSPRSRVFGQYF